What follows are 11 T cell receptor beta chains derived from one specimen sequenced in a study of neurological immune-mediated disorders. TCRdb fed the 5' RACE reads into MiXCR, producing one record per CDR3 protein. The sample comprises about 62,000 distinct CDR3 sequences, under 5.5% of which are singletons, and 3.4% rests with the top ten. Material for sequencing was PBMCs. The receptors come from a woman aged 50 to 60 with multiple sclerosis.

This clonotype has just a few counts. Given a much more abundant clone one base away, this may be a read error. The rearrangement links TRBV29-1 to TRBJ1-1; 9 nucleotides match TRBD1. The J segment lost 0 bases and the V segment lost 7 bases, leaving 6 bases of the junction unmatched. CDR1 is SQVTM and CDR2 is ANQGSEA in the germline V gene. The CDR3 has 14 residues. The CDR3 is CSAGQGPMNTEAFF. In DNA, the CDR3 is TGCAGCGCTGGACAGGGGCCGATGAACACTGAAGCTTTCTTT.

As for this clonotype: Given a much more abundant clone one base away, this may be a read error. V gene TRBV20-1 combines with J gene TRBJ2-1; D not certain. CDR1 DFQATT and CDR2 SNEGSKA come from the germline V gene (reference sequence). Between the trimmed V and J ends, which lost 0 bases and 5 bases, there was a span of 14 bases. This CDR3 has 15 amino acids. The CDR3 loop reads CSARDLLKDNNEQFF. The CDR3 DNA follows: TGCAGTGCTAGAGATCTCTTAAAGGATAACAATGAGCAGTTCTTC.

At least ten counts were recorded for this clonotype. The rearrangement links TRBV7-8 to TRBJ2-2; D possibly corresponds to TRBD1 (5 bases). Trimming took 11 bases from V and 9 from J, leaving 28 bases between them. Germline values: CDR1 SGHVS, CDR2 FQNEAQ. The CDR3 is made up of 16 amino acids. CDR3 in DNA: TGTGCCTGCGCCGGCAGAAGCGTGAACTGGGGCCGGGAGCTGTTTTTT. As protein: CACAGRSVNWGRELFF.

In regard to this clonotype: A much larger clone lies one base from this, so it may be a read error. The rearrangement uses TRBV5-1 and TRBJ1-1; possible D gene TRBD1, 6 bases. The CDR3 runs to 14 residues. Germline CDR1 reads SGHRS; CDR2 reads YFSETQ. As DNA, the CDR3 is TGCGCCAGAAGCTCGGGACATGTGAACACTGAAGCTTTCTTT. This codes for CARSSGHVNTEAFF.

This clonotype was counted ten times or more. The chain combines TRBV7-9 with TRBJ2-5, with D uncertain. Germline V gene sequence: CDR1 SEHNR, CDR2 FQNEAQ (reference sequence). The V gene lost 3 bases and the J gene lost 4 bases, with 12 bases spanning the gap. The CDR3 has 14 residues. CDR3 sequence reads: CASSLNSFGETQYF. The DNA for the CDR3 is TGTGCCAGCAGCTTGAACTCGTTCGGAGAGACCCAGTACTTC.

This clonotype was seen repeatedly, ten times or more. The chain couples TRBV6-5 to TRBJ2-2; D may be TRBD1 or TRBD2 (5 bases each). CDR1 and CDR2 (germline): MNHEY, SVGAGI. The V and J ends lost 4 bases and 6 bases respectively, with 9 bases between them. The CDR3 is 13 residues long. CDR3 in amino acids: CASSFRDPGELFF. In DNA, the CDR3 is TGTGCCAGCAGTTTCCGGGACCCCGGGGAGCTGTTTTTT.

This chain uses TRBV3-1 with TRBJ2-5, with 12 nucleotides matching TRBD2. CDR3 length: 16 amino acids. The V and J ends lost 7 bases and 5 bases, in that order; junction bases with no gene match: 11. Germline V CDR1 and CDR2: LGHDT, YNNKEL (reference sequence). Here the CDR3 DNA reads TGTGCCAGCACTATCGCTAGCGGGGGGGCACATGAGACCCAGTACTTC. Translating it yields CASTIASGGAHETQYF.

This clonotype appeared many times. This chain connects TRBV28 to TRBJ1-6, with 9 nucleotides matching TRBD1. V trimming: 8 bases; J trimming: 13 bases; junction bases outside the gene matches: 9. CDR1 and CDR2 from the germline V gene are MDHEN and SYDVKM. This CDR3 contains 13 residues. The CDR3: CASGRDRVSPLHF. The CDR3 DNA reads TGTGCCAGCGGAAGGGACAGGGTTTCGCCCCTCCACTTT. The full variable domain, completed using reference TRBV28 and TRBJ1-6, is DVKVTQSSRYLVKRTGEKVFLECVQDMDHENMFWYRQDPGLGLRLIYFSYDVKMKEKGDIPEGYSVSREKKERFSLILESASTNQTSMYLCASGRDRVSPLHFGNGTRLTVT.

Ten or more counts support this clonotype. The chain combines TRBV7-2 with TRBJ1-6, with a weak D call TRBD1 (6 bases). The CDR3 consists of 13 residues. V lost 3 bases and J 10 bases, leaving 10 bases between the germline ends. Germline assignment: CDR1 SGHTA and CDR2 FQGNSA. The DNA of the CDR3 is TGTGCCAGCAGCTTGAAGGGGGGATCACCCCTCCACTTT. Encoded protein: CASSLKGGSPLHF.

This clonotype was seen ten or more times. The V gene is TRBV3-1, the J gene TRBJ2-3, with D possibly matching TRBD2 (6 bases). The CDR3 is 15 residues long. Trimming took off 0 bases at V and 1 base at J, with 8 bases between the two ends. Germline CDR1 LGHDT, CDR2 YNNKEL (reference sequence). The chain's CDR3 is CASSQDRRGTDTQYF. For the CDR3, the DNA is TGTGCCAGCAGCCAAGATAGGAGGGGCACAGATACGCAGTATTTT.

This clonotype has at least ten counts. V gene TRBV5-1 combines with J gene TRBJ2-1; D assignment may be TRBD1 or TRBD2 (6 bases each). Trimming took 4 bases from V and 4 from J, leaving 18 bases between them. Germline CDR1 and CDR2: SGHRS and YFSETQ. The length of the CDR3 is 16 residues. The CDR3 protein is CASSQLGGGAYNEQFF. CDR3 DNA sequence: TGCGCCAGCAGCCAACTGGGGGGCGGGGCATACAATGAGCAGTTCTTC.